What follows are 6 T cell receptor beta chains derived from one specimen sequenced in a study of blood T cell repertoires in COVID-19. Profiled with immunoSEQ multiplex PCR; TCRdb holds only in-frame clones, not every one. This sample has some 40,000 clones; 91% occur once, and the top ten carry more than 15%. The sequencing input was peripheral blood. These receptors were collected from a woman aged 25 to 39 in a cohort sampled during active COVID-19.

There are a few counts of this clone. This sequence joins TRBV19 and TRBJ1-1; D is unresolved. This CDR3 has 12 residues. Between the trimmed V and J ends, which lost 1 base and 6 bases, there was a span of 6 bases. Per germline, CDR1 LNHDA and CDR2 SQIVND (reference sequence). The CDR3 DNA sequence: TGTGCCAGTAGTATAGGGGGAGCTGAAGCTTTCTTT. Protein sequence: CASSIGGAEAFF.

The chain uses TRBV6-5 and TRBJ1-4; unclear D gene. This CDR3 has 14 residues. V lost 5 bases to trimming and J lost 0 bases, with 7 bases between them. CDR1 is MNHEY, CDR2 SVGAGI, per germline. The CDR3 reads CASSPSATNEKLFF. DNA for the CDR3: TGTGCCAGCAGTCCCAGCGCAACTAATGAAAAACTGTTTTTT.

This sequence joins TRBV7-6 and TRBJ1-5, with D hard to call. Germline V gene data show CDR1 as SGHVS and CDR2 as FNYEAQ. This CDR3 contains 16 residues. Trimming shortened V by 8 bases and J by 3 bases, and 20 bases separated the two germline ends. The CDR3 bases are TGTGCCAGCTCCGAGCGGGGATACTCGTTCAATCAGCCCCAGCATTTT. Its protein product is CASSERGYSFNQPQHF.

J is TRBJ1-2 and V is TRBV28; D not certain. CDR1 and CDR2 (germline): MDHEN, SYDVKM. Between the trimmed V and J ends, which lost 11 bases and 6 bases, there was a span of 13 bases. The CDR3 contains 11 residues. The CDR3 loop reads CAGKGGDGYTF. DNA for the CDR3: TGTGCCGGCAAAGGAGGCGATGGCTACACCTTC.

The V call is TRBV6-2 or TRBV6-3, the J call TRBJ1-2; 9 nucleotides line up with TRBD1. This CDR3 region has 13 residues. CDR1 and CDR2 (germline): MNHEY, SVGEGT. Trimming removed 5 bases from V and 4 bases from J; junction bases left unmatched: 2. The CDR3 DNA reads TGTGCCAGCAGTCGGGACAGGGCCTATGGCTACACCTTC. It specifies CASSRDRAYGYTF.

The chain couples TRBV7-2 to TRBJ2-4; a weak D match, TRBD2 (7 bases). Trimming pared 4 bases from V and 6 bases from J, leaving 13 bases between. The CDR3 totals 14 residues. CDR1 and CDR2 from the germline V gene are SGHTA and FQGNSA. CDR3 coding DNA: TGTGCCAGCAGCTCTGGGAGGGGGAGAAACATTCAGTACTTC. Translated: CASSSGRGRNIQYF.